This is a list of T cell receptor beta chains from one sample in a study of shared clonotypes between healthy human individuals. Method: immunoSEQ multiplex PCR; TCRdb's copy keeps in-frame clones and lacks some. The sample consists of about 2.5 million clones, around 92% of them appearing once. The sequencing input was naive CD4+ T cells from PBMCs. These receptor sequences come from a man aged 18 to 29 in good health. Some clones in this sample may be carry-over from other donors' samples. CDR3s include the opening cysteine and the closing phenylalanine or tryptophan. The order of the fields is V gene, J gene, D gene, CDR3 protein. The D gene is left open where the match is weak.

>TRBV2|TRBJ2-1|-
CASCAYNEQFF
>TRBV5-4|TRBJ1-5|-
CASSWEGGQPQHF
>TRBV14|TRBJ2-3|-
CASSLPDIRIQYF
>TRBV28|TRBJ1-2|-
CASTRGQGDYGYTF
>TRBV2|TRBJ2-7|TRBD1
CASSAQGASHEQYF
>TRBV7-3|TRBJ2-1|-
CASSLSGDRPNEQFF
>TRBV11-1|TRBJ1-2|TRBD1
CASSSLDREGGYTF
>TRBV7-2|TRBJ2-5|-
CASSKQWQQETQYF
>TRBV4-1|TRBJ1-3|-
CASSQELGRSGNTIYF
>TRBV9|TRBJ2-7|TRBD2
CASSSAGTSGYEQYF
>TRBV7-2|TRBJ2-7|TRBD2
CASSFAAGGLVEQYF
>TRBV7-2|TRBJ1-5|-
CASSLSFGGNQPQHF
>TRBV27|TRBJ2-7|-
CASSSQTRQHYEQYF
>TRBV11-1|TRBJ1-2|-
CASSLGGYGYTF
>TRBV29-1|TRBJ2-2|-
CSVDRVGTGELFF
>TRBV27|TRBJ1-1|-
CASTLLRGPNTEAFF
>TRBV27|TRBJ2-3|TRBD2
CASSLSNGLAGTDTQYF
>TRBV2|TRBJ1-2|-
CASSEQGMEYGYTF
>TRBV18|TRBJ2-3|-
CASSPDTSTDTQYF
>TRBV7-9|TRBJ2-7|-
CASSLREQYF
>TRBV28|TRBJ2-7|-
CASSLNGYEQYF
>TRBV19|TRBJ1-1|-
CASSIGGRVSGTEAFF
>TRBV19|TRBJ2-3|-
CASSSGHPQWDTQYF
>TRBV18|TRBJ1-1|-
CASSPPDTMNTEAFF